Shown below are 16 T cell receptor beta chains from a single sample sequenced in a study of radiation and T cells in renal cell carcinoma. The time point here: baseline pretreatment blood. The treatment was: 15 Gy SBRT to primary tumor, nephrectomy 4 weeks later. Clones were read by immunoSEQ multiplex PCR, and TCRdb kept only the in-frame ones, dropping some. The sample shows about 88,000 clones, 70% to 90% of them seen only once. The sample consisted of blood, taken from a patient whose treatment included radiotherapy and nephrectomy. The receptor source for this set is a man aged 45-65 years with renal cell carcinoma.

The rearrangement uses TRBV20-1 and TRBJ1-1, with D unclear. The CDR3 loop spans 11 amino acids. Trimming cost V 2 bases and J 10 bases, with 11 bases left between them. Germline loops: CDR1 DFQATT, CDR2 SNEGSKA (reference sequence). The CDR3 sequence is CSARQDAIAFF. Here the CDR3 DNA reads TGCAGTGCTAGACAAGACGCGATAGCTTTCTTT.

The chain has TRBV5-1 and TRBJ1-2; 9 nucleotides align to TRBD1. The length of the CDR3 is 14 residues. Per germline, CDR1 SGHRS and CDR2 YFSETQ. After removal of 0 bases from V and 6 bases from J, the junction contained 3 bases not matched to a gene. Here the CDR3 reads CASSLVGTGHGYTF. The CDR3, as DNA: TGCGCCAGCAGCTTGGTTGGGACAGGGCATGGCTACACCTTC.

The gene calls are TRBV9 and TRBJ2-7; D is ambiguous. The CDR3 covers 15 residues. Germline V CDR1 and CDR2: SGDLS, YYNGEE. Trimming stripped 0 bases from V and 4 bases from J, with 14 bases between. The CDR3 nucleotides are TGTGCCAGCAGCGTAGAGGGTGTGGGGTGGTACGAGCAGTACTTC. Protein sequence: CASSVEGVGWYEQYF. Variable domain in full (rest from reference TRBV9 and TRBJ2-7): DSGVTQTPKHLITATGQRVTLRCSPRSGDLSVYWYQQSLDQGLQFLIQYYNGEERAKGNILERFSAQQFPDLHSELNLSSLELGDSALYFCASSVEGVGWYEQYFGPGTRLTVT.

CDR3 residues: CASSLSVRSYGYTF. DNA of the CDR3: TGCGCCAGCAGCTTGAGTGTGCGGAGCTATGGCTACACCTTC. This chain links TRBV5-1 with TRBJ1-2; the D is unclear. The CDR3 is made up of 14 amino acids. The germline V and J ends were trimmed by 1 base and 4 bases, with 11 bases remaining between them. The germline CDR1 and CDR2 sequences are SGHRS and YFSETQ.

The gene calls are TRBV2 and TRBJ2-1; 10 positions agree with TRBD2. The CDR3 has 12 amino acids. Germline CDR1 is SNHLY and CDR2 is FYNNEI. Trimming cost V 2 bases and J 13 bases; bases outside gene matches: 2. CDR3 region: CASSELAGVQFF. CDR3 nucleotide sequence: TGTGCCAGCAGTGAACTAGCGGGGGTTCAGTTCTTC.

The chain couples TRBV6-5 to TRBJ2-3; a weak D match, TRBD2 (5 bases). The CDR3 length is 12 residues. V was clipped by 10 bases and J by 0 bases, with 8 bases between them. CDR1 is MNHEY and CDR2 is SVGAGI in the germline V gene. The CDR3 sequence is CATSGSTDTQYF. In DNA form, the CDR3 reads TGTGCCACCAGCGGTAGCACAGATACGCAGTATTTT.

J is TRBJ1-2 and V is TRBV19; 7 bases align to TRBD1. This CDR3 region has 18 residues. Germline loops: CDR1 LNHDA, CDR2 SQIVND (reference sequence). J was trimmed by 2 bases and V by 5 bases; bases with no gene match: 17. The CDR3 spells CASSDARDRGGSNYGYTF. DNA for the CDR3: TGTGCCAGTAGTGACGCCCGGGACAGAGGTGGTTCGAACTATGGCTACACCTTC.

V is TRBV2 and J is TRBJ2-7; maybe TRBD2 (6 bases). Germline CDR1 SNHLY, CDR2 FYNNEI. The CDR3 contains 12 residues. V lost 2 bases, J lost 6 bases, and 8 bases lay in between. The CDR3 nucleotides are TGTGCCAGCAGTGAACCGGGGGTCGAGCAGTACTTC. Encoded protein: CASSEPGVEQYF.

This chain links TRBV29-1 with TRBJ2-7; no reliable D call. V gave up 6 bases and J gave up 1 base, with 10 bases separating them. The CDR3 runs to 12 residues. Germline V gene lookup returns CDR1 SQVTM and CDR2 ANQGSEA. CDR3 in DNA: TGCAGCGTAGGACGCGCATCCTACGAGCAGTACTTC. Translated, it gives CSVGRASYEQYF.

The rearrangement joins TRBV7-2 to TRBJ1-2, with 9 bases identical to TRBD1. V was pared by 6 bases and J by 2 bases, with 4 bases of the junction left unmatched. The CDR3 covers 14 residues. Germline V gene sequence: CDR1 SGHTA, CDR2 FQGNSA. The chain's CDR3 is CASSTGTGNYGYTF. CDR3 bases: TGTGCCAGCAGTACCGGGACAGGGAACTATGGCTACACCTTC.

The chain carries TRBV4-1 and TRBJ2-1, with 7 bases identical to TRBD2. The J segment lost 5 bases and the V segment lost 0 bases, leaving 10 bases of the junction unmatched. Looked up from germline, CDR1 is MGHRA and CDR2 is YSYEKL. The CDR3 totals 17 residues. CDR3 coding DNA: TGCGCCAGCAGCCAAGATCCAGTCGCGGGAGCGCACAATGAGCAGTTCTTC. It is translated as CASSQDPVAGAHNEQFF.

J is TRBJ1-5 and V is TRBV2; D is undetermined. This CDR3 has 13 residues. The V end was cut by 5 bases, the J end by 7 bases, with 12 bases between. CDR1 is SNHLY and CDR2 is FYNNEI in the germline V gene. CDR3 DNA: TGTGCCAGCAGTCTTGGGGTTTTGCAGCCCCAGCATTTT. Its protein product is CASSLGVLQPQHF. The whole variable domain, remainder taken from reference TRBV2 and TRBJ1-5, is EPEVTQTPSHQVTQMGQEVILRCVPISNHLYFYWYRQILGQKVEFLVSFYNNEISEKSEIFDDQFSVERPDGSNFTLKIRSTKLEDSAMYFCASSLGVLQPQHFGDGTRLSIL.

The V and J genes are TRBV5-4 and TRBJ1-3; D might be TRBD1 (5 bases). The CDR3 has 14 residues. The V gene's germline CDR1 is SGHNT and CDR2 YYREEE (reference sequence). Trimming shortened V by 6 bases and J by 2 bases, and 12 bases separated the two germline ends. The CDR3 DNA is TGTGCCAGCACGCTCCAGGGAGCTGGAAACACCATATATTTT. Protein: CASTLQGAGNTIYF. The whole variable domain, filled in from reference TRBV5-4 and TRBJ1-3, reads ETGVTQSPTHLIKTRGQQVTLRCSSQSGHNTVSWYQQALGQGPQFIFQYYREEENGRGNFPPRFSGLQFPNYSSELNVNALELDDSALYLCASTLQGAGNTIYFGEGSWLTVV.

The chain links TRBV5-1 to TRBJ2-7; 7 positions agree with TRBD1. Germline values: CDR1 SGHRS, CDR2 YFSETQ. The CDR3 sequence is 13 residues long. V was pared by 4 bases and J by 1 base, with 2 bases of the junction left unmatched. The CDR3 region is CASSATGSYEQYF. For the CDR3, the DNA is TGCGCCAGCAGCGCGACAGGGTCCTACGAGCAGTACTTC.

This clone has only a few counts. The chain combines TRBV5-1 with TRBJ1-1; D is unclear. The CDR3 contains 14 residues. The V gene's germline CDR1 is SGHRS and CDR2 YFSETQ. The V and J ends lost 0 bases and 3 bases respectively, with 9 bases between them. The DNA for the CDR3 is TGCGCCAGCAGCTTGGGGTCAGCAGACACTGAAGCTTTCTTT. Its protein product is CASSLGSADTEAFF.

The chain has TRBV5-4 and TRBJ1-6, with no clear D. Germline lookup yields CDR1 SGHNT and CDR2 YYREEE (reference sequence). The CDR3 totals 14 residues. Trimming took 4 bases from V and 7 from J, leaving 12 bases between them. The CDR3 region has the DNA TGTGCCAGCAGCACCGCAGGTGCCAATTCACCCCTCCACTTT. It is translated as CASSTAGANSPLHF.